The rows below give T cell receptor beta chains drawn from one sample of a study of cytomegalovirus exposure and HLA in healthy donors. Sequencing was performed with immunoSEQ multiplex PCR; in TCRdb, only in-frame clones are kept and a portion is missing. The table lists roughly 65,000 clones. Sequencing used PBMCs. The receptors originated from a boy aged 5 to 17 in good health and CMV-seronegative. Both conserved end residues are part of each CDR3. The D gene is left open where the match is weak.

J gene | D gene | V gene | CDR3 DNA | CDR3 protein
TRBJ1-6 | NA | TRBV10-3 | TGTGCCATCAGTGTTAAAAAGGACAGAAGCTCCTATAATTCACCCCTCCACTTT | CAISVKKDRSSYNSPLHF
TRBJ1-1 | NA | TRBV18 | TGTGCCAGCTCACCAAGTCAAGTAGATAACACTGAAGCTTTCTTT | CASSPSQVDNTEAFF
TRBJ2-7 | NA | TRBV15 | TGTGCCACCAGCAGAGATCGAGCGGTCCCCTACGAGCAGTACTTC | CATSRDRAVPYEQYF
TRBJ1-2 | TRBD1 | TRBV6-5 | TGTGCCAGCAGTTACCGACAGGGTACCTATGGCTACACCTTC | CASSYRQGTYGYTF
TRBJ2-1 | NA | TRBV7-9 | TGTGCCAGCAGCTTAGACCTGGCCTCCTACAATGAGCAGTTCTTC | CASSLDLASYNEQFF
TRBJ2-7 | NA | TRBV9 | TGTGCCAGCAGCGTCGACAGGTCCTACGAGCAGTACTTC | CASSVDRSYEQYF
TRBJ2-1 | TRBD1 | TRBV29-1 | TGCAGCGTGGGGCTGGGACAGGTTTACAATGAGCAGTTCTTC | CSVGLGQVYNEQFF
TRBJ2-2 | TRBD2 | TRBV5-1 | TGCGCCAGCAGCTTTCAGCTAGCGGGAAGCACCGGGGAGCTGTTTTTT | CASSFQLAGSTGELFF
TRBJ1-2 | TRBD1 | TRBV27 | TGTGCCAGCATACCCTCCCGGGACAGGGTTGAGTATGGCTACACCTTC | CASIPSRDRVEYGYTF
TRBJ1-1 | TRBD1 | TRBV9 | TGTGCCAGCAGCGTAGAGATGGGGACAGGGATAACTGAAGCTTTCTTT | CASSVEMGTGITEAFF
TRBJ2-5 | TRBD2 | TRBV7-2 | TGTGCCAGCAGCTCCTTAGCGGGGGGGAGAGAGACCCAGTACTTC | CASSSLAGGRETQYF
TRBJ1-1 | TRBD1 | TRBV6-5 | TGTGCCAGCAGCCTCGGGACAGGGGATAGAGCTTTCTTT | CASSLGTGDRAFF
TRBJ1-6 | TRBD1 | TRBV7-9 | TGTGCCAGCAGCTTAGGGGACAGGGTGTTTTCACCCCTCCACTTT | CASSLGDRVFSPLHF
TRBJ2-5 | TRBD2 | TRBV9 | TGTGCCAGCAGCGCTGGGACTAGCGAGCAAGAGACCCAGTACTTC | CASSAGTSEQETQYF
TRBJ2-3 | NA | TRBV6-1 | TGTGCCAGCAGTGAAACCGGGGATACGCAGTATTTT | CASSETGDTQYF
TRBJ2-1 | TRBD2 | TRBV27 | TGTGCCAGCGTTGGGGGGGGGTCTAATGAGCAGTTCTTC | CASVGGGSNEQFF
TRBJ2-7 | TRBD1 | TRBV6-5 | TGTGCCAGCAGTTTGACCGGGACAGGGATCTACGAGCAGTACTTC | CASSLTGTGIYEQYF
TRBJ1-2 | NA | TRBV19 | TGTGCCAGTAGTATAGACGGACTCTATGGCTACACCTTC | CASSIDGLYGYTF
TRBJ1-2 | NA | TRBV5-1 | TGCGCCAGCAGCGAGGACACTACCCCCGGCTACACCTTC | CASSEDTTPGYTF
TRBJ2-7 | NA | TRBV27 | TGTGCCTCGTGGACAGTGCTGTACGAGCAGTACTTC | CASWTVLYEQYF
TRBJ1-3 | NA | TRBV7-9 | TGTGCCAGTTGTAGTGAGGGCAACACCATATATTTT | CASCSEGNTIYF
TRBJ1-1 | NA | TRBV10-2 | TGCGCCAGCAGTGACAGGGTAAACACTGAAGCTTTCTTT | CASSDRVNTEAFF
TRBJ2-7 | NA | TRBV6-1 | TGTGCCAGCAGCCACTCCCACGAGCAGTACTTC | CASSHSHEQYF
TRBJ2-1 | TRBD2 | TRBV19 | TGTGCCAGTCAGGGACTAGCGGGACCTCTATATTTATACAATGAGCAGTTCTTC | CASQGLAGPLYLYNEQFF
TRBJ2-5 | NA | TRBV13 | TGTGCCAGCAGCTTAGCTAGCCGAGAGACCCAGTACTTC | CASSLASRETQYF
TRBJ1-4 | NA | TRBV25-1 | TGTGCCAGCAGTGAATTGAGGGGGTTCTTTAATGAAAAACTGTTTTTT | CASSELRGFFNEKLFF
TRBJ1-1 | NA | TRBV4-1 | TGCGCCAGCAGCCAAGATGGGCAGGGCAGGACTGAAGCTTTCTTT | CASSQDGQGRTEAFF
TRBJ2-1 | TRBD2 | TRBV5-8 | TGTGCCAGCAGCTTGGTCGGGGGAGGGCTCTACAATGAGCAGTTCTTC | CASSLVGGGLYNEQFF
TRBJ2-3 | TRBD2 | TRBV30 | TGTGCCTGGAGTGTACGCAGCGGGAGCGGGGCAGATACGCAGTATTTT | CAWSVRSGSGADTQYF
TRBJ2-7 | NA | TRBV4-3 | TGCGCCAGCAGCCAAGCCCGCGGGGGCCCCTACGAGCAGTACTTC | CASSQARGGPYEQYF
TRBJ1-3 | NA | TRBV5-4 | TGTGCCAGCAGCTTGGATCTTGGGGCTGACTCTGGAAACACCATATATTTT | CASSLDLGADSGNTIYF
TRBJ2-7 | TRBD1 | TRBV5-1 | TGCGCCAGCAGCTTGGCCGTTACAGGGGGAGGACAGTCCTACGAGCAGTACTTC | CASSLAVTGGGQSYEQYF
TRBJ1-3 | TRBD1 | TRBV29-1 | TGCAGCGTACATTCCGACAGGGGGAACACCATATATTTT | CSVHSDRGNTIYF
TRBJ2-3 | NA | TRBV7-2 | TGTGCCAGCAGCCCCCAGTGGAGCACAGATACGCAGTATTTT | CASSPQWSTDTQYF
TRBJ1-4 | TRBD1 | TRBV2 | TGTGCCAGCAGTGAGGGGGGGGGACAGGGGAACGGCGAAAAACTGTTTTTT | CASSEGGGQGNGEKLFF
TRBJ2-2 | NA | TRBV4-1 | TGCGCCAGCAGCCAAGATCCCGGGGGCGGGGAGCTGTTTTTT | CASSQDPGGGELFF
TRBJ2-2 | TRBD2 | TRBV9 | TGTGCCAGCAGCGTAGCACTAGCGGGAGTCGTCACCGGGGAGCTGTTTTTT | CASSVALAGVVTGELFF
TRBJ2-1 | TRBD2 | TRBV9 | TGTGCCAGCAGCGTAGCTAACCCGACGACTAGCGGGGAGCCTCATGAGCAGTTCTTC | CASSVANPTTSGEPHEQFF
TRBJ2-5 | NA | TRBV6-1 | TGTGCCAGCAGTGAACTATCAACCCAAGAGACCCAGTACTTC | CASSELSTQETQYF
TRBJ1-1 | NA | TRBV4-3 | TGCGCCAGCAGCCAAGTTTACGGGACTCTAACTGAAGCTTTCTTT | CASSQVYGTLTEAFF
TRBJ1-1 | NA | TRBV9 | TGTGCCAGCAGCGTAGTGGGCAGTAGGCACACTGAAGCTTTCTTT | CASSVVGSRHTEAFF
TRBJ2-3 | TRBD1 | TRBV5-1 | TGCGCCAGCAGGGACGGGACAGGGGGCAGGGGAGATACGCAGTATTTT | CASRDGTGGRGDTQYF
TRBJ2-1 | NA | TRBV4-2 | TGTGCCAGCAGCCAAACAACCCCCGGGGAGCAGTTCTTC | CASSQTTPGEQFF
TRBJ1-1 | NA | TRBV9 | TGTGCCAGCAGCGTACAGCTAGGATCCGGAACTGAAGCTTTCTTT | CASSVQLGSGTEAFF
TRBJ2-7 | NA | TRBV5-6 | TGTGCCAGCAGCTTGGGAGGAGGGACCTACGAGCAGTACTTC | CASSLGGGTYEQYF
TRBJ1-1 | TRBD1 | TRBV19 | TGTGCCAGTAGTAACAGGGGGATGAACACTGAAGCTTTCTTT | CASSNRGMNTEAFF
TRBJ1-1 | TRBD1 | TRBV5-1 | TGCGCCAGCAGCCCGGGACAGGGGACCCTGAACACTGAAGCTTTCTTT | CASSPGQGTLNTEAFF
TRBJ2-7 | TRBD2 | TRBV6-5 | TGTGCCAGCAGCACCGGACTAGCTGGGGGCGAGCAGTACTTC | CASSTGLAGGEQYF